This T cell receptor (beta chain) emerged from a study of T cells in Graves' hyperthyroidism and ophthalmopathy. Study-wide background: Upon initial diagnosis and before any treatment, peripheral blood was collected.

Ophthalmopathy patients had Clinical Activity Score at least 3, NOSPECS grade at least 4, duration under 3 months. Thyroid ultrasound and orbital computed tomography, with clinical symptoms and serum thyroxine and TRAb, informed diagnoses. The study's findings and limits: Peripheral blood also featured most of the thyroid clonotypes expanded above 0.001.

With regard to this clonotype: Its target is not known. A read error may produce the germline difference seen at one junction end.

Researchers took RNA transcripts and amplified the TCR beta CDR3 regions from them. The HTBI set primed first-round TCR CDR3 RT-PCR. One entry per CDR3 protein results from TCRdb running MiXCR on the multiplex PCR reads. The table has about 640,000 distinct CDR3 sequences, less than 25% seen once. Germline-derived CDR1 and CDR2 are LGHDT and YNNKEL (reference sequence). This CDR3 contains 13 residues. This chain uses TRBV3-1 with TRBJ2-1, with 9 bases matching TRBD2. Sequences were obtained from blood. This clonotype was sampled from a young man with Graves' ophthalmopathy. The CDR3 bases are TGTCCCAGCAGCCTTAGCGGGGGCCTACAGCAGTTCTTC. Protein: CPSSLSGGLQQFF.